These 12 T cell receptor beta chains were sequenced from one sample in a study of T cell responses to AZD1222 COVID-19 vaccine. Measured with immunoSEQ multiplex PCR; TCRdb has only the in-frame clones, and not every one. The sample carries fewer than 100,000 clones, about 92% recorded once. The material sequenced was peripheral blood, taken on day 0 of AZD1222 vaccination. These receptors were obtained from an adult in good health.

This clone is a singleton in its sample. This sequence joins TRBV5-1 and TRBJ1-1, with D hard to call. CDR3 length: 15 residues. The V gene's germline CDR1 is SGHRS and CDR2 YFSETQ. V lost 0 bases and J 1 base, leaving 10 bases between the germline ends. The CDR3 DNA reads TGCGCCAGCAGCTTGGAGACAAACCCGAACACTGAAGCTTTCTTT. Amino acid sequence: CASSLETNPNTEAFF. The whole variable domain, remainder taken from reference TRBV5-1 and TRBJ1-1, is KAGVTQTPRYLIKTRGQQVTLSCSPISGHRSVSWYQQTPGQGLQFLFEYFSETQRNKGNFPGRFSGRQFSNSRSEMNVSTLELGDSALYLCASSLETNPNTEAFFGQGTRLTVV.

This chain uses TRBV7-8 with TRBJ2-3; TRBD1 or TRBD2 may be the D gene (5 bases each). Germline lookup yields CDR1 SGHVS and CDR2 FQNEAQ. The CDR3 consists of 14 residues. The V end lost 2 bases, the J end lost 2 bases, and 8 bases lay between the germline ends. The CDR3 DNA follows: TGTGCCAGCAGCTTAATCGGGACCACAGATACGCAGTATTTT. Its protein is CASSLIGTTDTQYF.

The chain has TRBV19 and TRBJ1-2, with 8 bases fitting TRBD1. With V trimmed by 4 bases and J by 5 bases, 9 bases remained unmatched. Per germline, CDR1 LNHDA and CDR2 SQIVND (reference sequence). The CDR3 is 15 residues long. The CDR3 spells CASSTPRTGYYGYTF. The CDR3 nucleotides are TGTGCCAGTAGTACCCCCCGGACAGGGTATTATGGCTACACCTTC. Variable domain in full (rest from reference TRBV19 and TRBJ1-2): DGGITQSPKYLFRKEGQNVTLSCEQNLNHDAMYWYRQDPGQGLRLIYYSQIVNDFQKGDIAEGYSVSREKKESFPLTVTSAQKNPTAFYLCASSTPRTGYYGYTFGSGTRLTVV.

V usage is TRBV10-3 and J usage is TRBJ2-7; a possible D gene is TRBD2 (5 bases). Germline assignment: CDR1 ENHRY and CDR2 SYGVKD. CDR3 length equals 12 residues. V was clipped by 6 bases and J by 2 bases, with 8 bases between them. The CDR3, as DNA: TGTGCCATCAGCACCGGGACCTACGAGCAGTACTTC. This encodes CAISTGTYEQYF.

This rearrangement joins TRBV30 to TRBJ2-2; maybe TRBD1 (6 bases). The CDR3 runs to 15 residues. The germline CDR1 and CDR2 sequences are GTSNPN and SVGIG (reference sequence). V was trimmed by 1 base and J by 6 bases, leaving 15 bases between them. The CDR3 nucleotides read TGTGCCTGGAGTGAACAGGGAAAAGCGGCCGGGGAGCTGTTTTTT. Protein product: CAWSEQGKAAGELFF.

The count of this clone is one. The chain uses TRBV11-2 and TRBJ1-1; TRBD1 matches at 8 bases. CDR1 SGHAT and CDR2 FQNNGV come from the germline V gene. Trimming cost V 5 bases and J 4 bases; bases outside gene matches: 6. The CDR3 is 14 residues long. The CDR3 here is CASSPQGGGTEAFF. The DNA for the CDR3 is TGTGCCAGCAGCCCACAGGGGGGCGGCACTGAAGCTTTCTTT.

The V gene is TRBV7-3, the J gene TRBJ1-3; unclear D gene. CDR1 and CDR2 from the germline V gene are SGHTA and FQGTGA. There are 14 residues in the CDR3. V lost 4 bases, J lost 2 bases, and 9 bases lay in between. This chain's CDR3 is CASSSGPAGNTIYF. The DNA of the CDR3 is TGTGCCAGCAGCTCCGGACCCGCTGGAAACACCATATATTTT.

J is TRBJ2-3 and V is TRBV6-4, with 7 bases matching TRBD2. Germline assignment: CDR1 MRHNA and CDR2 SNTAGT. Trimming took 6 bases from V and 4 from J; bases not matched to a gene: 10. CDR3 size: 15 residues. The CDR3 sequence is CASSQTGGGADTQYF. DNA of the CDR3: TGTGCCAGCAGCCAAACGGGGGGTGGCGCAGATACGCAGTATTTT.

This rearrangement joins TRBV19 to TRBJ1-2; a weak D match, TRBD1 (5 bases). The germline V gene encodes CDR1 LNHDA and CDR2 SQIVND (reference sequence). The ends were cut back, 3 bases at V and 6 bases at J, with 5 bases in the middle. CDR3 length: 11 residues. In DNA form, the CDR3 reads TGTGCCAGTAGTATCAGGGATGGCTACACCTTC. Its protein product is CASSIRDGYTF.

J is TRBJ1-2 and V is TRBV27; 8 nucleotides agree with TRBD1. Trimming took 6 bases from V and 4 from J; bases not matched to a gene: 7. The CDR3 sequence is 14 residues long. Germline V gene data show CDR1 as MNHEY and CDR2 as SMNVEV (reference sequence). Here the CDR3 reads CASSQRQGTYGYTF. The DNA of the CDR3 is TGTGCCAGCAGCCAGAGACAGGGGACCTATGGCTACACCTTC.

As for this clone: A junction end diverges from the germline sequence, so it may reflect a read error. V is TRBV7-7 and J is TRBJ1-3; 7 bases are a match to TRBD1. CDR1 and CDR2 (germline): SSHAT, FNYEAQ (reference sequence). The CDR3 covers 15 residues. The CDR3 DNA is TGTGCTAGCAGCTTAGGACCGGACAGGGGAAACACCATATATTTT. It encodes CASSLGPDRGNTIYF.

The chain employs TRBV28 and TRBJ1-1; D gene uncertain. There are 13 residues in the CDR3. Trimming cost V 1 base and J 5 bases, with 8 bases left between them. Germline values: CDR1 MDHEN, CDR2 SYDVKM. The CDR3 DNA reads TGTGCCAGCAGTTTATACACGGGAACTGAAGCTTTCTTT. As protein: CASSLYTGTEAFF.